A selection of T cell receptor beta chains follows, all from one sample in a study of shared clonotypes between healthy human individuals. Profiling relied on immunoSEQ multiplex PCR, and the TCRdb table lists in-frame clones only, not all of them. This sample has approximately 1,000,000 clones; around three quarters occur once, and the top ten carry approximately 0.95%. The sequenced material came from memory CD4+ T cells from PBMCs. These TCRs come from a man younger than 35 in good health. Some clones in this sample may be carry-over from other donors' samples. The CDR3 runs from the conserved cysteine through the conserved F or W. The D gene is left open where the match is weak. Not every row has a clone size; where given, it reads once, few, many or a size class.

TGTGCCAGCAGCCCAGACAGGCACGTTTATTTC | CASSPDRHVYF | TRBV7-2 | . | . | TRBJ2-4
TGTGCCAGTAGTATCGGGCAGGGTAGAGGGGAGACCCAGTACTTC | CASSIGQGRGETQYF | TRBV19 | few | . | TRBJ2-5
TGTGCCAGCTCACCAGTACTAGCGGGGGTCTACAATGAGCAGTTCTTC | CASSPVLAGVYNEQFF | TRBV18 | . | TRBD2 | TRBJ2-1
TGTGCCAGCAGCAGGGGACTAGCGGGCTACAATGAGCAGTTCTTC | CASSRGLAGYNEQFF | TRBV11-3 | . | TRBD2 | TRBJ2-1
TGTGCCAGCAGCCCCCTCTCGGTTGGGATCGAGACCCAGTACTTC | CASSPLSVGIETQYF | TRBV7-6 | . | . | TRBJ2-5
TGCGCCAGCAAAGGGGGACTAGCGGGAGGGCCTTTCAATGAGCAGTTCTTC | CASKGGLAGGPFNEQFF | TRBV5-1 | . | TRBD2 | TRBJ2-1
TGTGCCAGCAGTTTAATTGGTGGGGGGAAAAACATTCAGTACTTC | CASSLIGGGKNIQYF | TRBV28 | . | . | TRBJ2-4
TGCGCCAGCAGCTTGGCGGGACAGGGGGAAGCTTTCTTT | CASSLAGQGEAFF | TRBV5-1 | many | TRBD1 | TRBJ1-1
TGTGCCAGCAGATCAAGGGCGACTAGCGGGAGCTATGAGCAGTTCTTC | CASRSRATSGSYEQFF | TRBV7-9 | once | TRBD2 | TRBJ2-1
TGTGCCAGCAGCTTAGGAGGGACTAGCGGAATCTACAATGAGCAGTTCTTC | CASSLGGTSGIYNEQFF | TRBV11-3 | . | TRBD2 | TRBJ2-1
TGCGCCAGCAGCTTGGGATTAGCGGTTTACCAAGAGACCCAGTACTTC | CASSLGLAVYQETQYF | TRBV5-1 | . | . | TRBJ2-5
TGTGCCTGGGGAGGGACTAGCGGGGGCTACAATGAGCAGTTCTTC | CAWGGTSGGYNEQFF | TRBV30 | . | TRBD2 | TRBJ2-1
TGTGCCAGCGGCCGGGGAAGCTATGGCTACACCTTC | CASGRGSYGYTF | TRBV6-6 | . | . | TRBJ1-2
TGTGCCAGCAGCACGAGACAGGACGCCACGAGGAACTATGGCTACACCTTC | CASSTRQDATRNYGYTF | TRBV5-4 | . | . | TRBJ1-2
TGTGCCAGCAGGGGACAGGGGTTTGGCGAGCAGTACTTC | CASRGQGFGEQYF | TRBV25-1 | once | TRBD1 | TRBJ2-7
TGTGCCAGCAGTTACGGGACAGAGACCCAAGAGACCCAGTACTTC | CASSYGTETQETQYF | TRBV6-5 | . | TRBD1 | TRBJ2-5
TGTGCCAGCAGCCCAGGGACTAGCGGGAGTGGATACAATGAGCAGTTCTTC | CASSPGTSGSGYNEQFF | TRBV9 | . | TRBD2 | TRBJ2-1
TGTGCCAGCAGTTTAATCACGGGTCAGCCCCAGCATTTT | CASSLITGQPQHF | TRBV27 | . | . | TRBJ1-5
TGTGCCAGCAGCGACAGGGGGCACAATTCACCCCTCCACTTT | CASSDRGHNSPLHF | TRBV2 | . | TRBD1 | TRBJ1-6
TGTGCCACCAGCCGCGGGACTAGTGGTTCGGGCGAGCAGTACTTC | CATSRGTSGSGEQYF | TRBV15 | . | TRBD2 | TRBJ2-7
TGCGCCAGCAGCCAAGTTTTGATTTATACCCTCCGGGGTCAGCCCCAGCATTTT | CASSQVLIYTLRGQPQHF | TRBV4-1 | . | . | TRBJ1-5
TGTGCCAGCAGTTCTTCCTCAGGCTATCTCAGGAACACCATATATTTT | CASSSSSGYLRNTIYF | TRBV28 | . | . | TRBJ1-3
TGTGCCAGCAGCCAGGGTGGTACGCAGTATTTT | CASSQGGTQYF | TRBV11-2 | . | . | TRBJ2-3
TGTGCCAGCAGCTTCCTAGACTACACCGGGGAGCTGTTTTTT | CASSFLDYTGELFF | TRBV5-6 | . | . | TRBJ2-2